This record looks at one TCR beta chain sequence and its context. Trimming at V came to 3 bases and at J to 3 bases, leaving 1 base not matched to a gene. This CDR3 is 14 amino acids long. Germline CDR1 MNHEY, CDR2 SMNVEV (reference sequence). The source of the sample is a study of technical replicates of blood from four donors. Measured with immunoSEQ multiplex PCR; TCRdb has only the in-frame clones, and not every one. Of about 95,000 clones in the sample, around 95% were seen once. What was sequenced was T cells isolated from PBMCs. V and J are TRBV27 and TRBJ2-7, with 11 bases identical to TRBD2. This TCR derives from a human donor in good health. Here the CDR3 reads CASSFSGGGYEQYF. The DNA of the CDR3 is TGTGCCAGCAGTTTTAGCGGGGGGGGCTACGAGCAGTACTTC.